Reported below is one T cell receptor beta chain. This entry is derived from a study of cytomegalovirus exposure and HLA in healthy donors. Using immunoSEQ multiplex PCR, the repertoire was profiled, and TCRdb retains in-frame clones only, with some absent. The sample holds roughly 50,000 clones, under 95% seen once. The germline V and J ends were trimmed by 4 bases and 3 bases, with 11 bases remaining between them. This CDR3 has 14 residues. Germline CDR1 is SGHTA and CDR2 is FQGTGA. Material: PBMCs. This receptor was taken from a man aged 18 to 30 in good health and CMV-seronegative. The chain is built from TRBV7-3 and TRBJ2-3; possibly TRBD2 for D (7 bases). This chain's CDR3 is CASSWGGKTDTQYF. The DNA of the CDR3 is TGTGCCAGCAGCTGGGGGGGCAAAACAGATACGCAGTATTTT.